This T cell receptor beta chain comes out of a study of read filtering for tumor transcriptome and immune sequencing (dated by TCRdb to between 2020 and 2021). For context, the study as a whole: The cohort was composed of some 16 male and 14 female patients, with a mean age of approximately 70 years and an age range of about 45 to 90. One of the main goals was to work out a read-filtering strategy for immune repertoire data, in particular whether clonotypes backed by only a single read should be removed. Per sample, about 4.05 to 10.27 million TCR-region mapped reads were obtained with IR-seq, compared with only about 80 to 1,400 with RNA-seq. By revised international staging, under 10 patients were R-ISS I, about 16 were R-ISS II and over five were R-ISS III. After DNase treatment, whole-transcriptome libraries were prepared using the TruSeq RNA Access Library Prep Kit. The study compared TCR repertoires from targeted immune repertoire sequencing and bulk whole-transcriptome sequencing run on the same bone marrow samples.

Starting from roughly 0.4 ug RNA, TCR libraries were constructed with the Immunoverse kit using molecular barcoded adaptors that cover the alpha/delta and beta/gamma chains. TCR library preparation was performed with the same RNA that was used for transcriptome sequencing. TCR libraries were sequenced on an Illumina HiSeq 4000 with 2 x 150 cycles. Per the source publication's procedure: Using MiXCR, which included quality filtering and error correction, TCR reads were aligned to human V, D, J and C references and then assembled into CDR3 clonotypes. Clonotype counts and gene usage diversity were analyzed with the tcR package in R. Raw mapping reads were checked after the RNA-seq reads had been mapped by STAR aligner version 2.5.3a onto the human GRCh37 genome. IR-seq fastq files were randomly downsampled with Seqtk 1.3 to test the effect of sequencing depth on detected clonotypes. TCRdb reran the public reads through fastp at Q25 and MiXCR, keeping productive beta chains. Rows with a matching CDR3 protein are joined into one entry that keeps the most common DNA and genes. These V and J calls originate from TCRdb's pipeline instead of the authors' own analysis. The table for this sample lists over 45,000 distinct CDR3 sequences; 20% to 25% of them were counted only once. The leading ten clones occupy about a sixth of the sample.

This clonotype was detected many times. What antigen it recognizes has not been identified. No qualities accompany the bases; no much larger clone lies one base away. Each patient had bone marrow sampled at the time of active disease. Ficoll-Hypaque density gradient centrifugation was used to isolate the bone marrow mononuclear cells. CD138-negative cells were obtained by negative selection after labeling with CD138 magnetic microbeads on a MACS separator, removing myeloma plasma cells. The purity of the isolated cells was checked by flow cytometry with CD138 antibodies on an Attune NxT. TRIzol reagent was used to extract total RNA, which was then quantified with a NanoDrop spectrophotometer. For each patient, the CD138-negative bone marrow sample underwent paired RNA-seq and IR-seq. What the study reported, not specific to this receptor: Compared with RNA-seq, IR-seq captured clonotypes at much greater depth and more reliably, and a smaller IR-seq throughput was enough to identify most of the shared clonotypes. Removing single-read clonotypes increased the correlation between IR-seq and RNA-seq shared clonotype proportions. In IR-seq, 80% to 85% of clonotypes but 3% to 4% of total reads were represented by single-read clonotypes, whereas in RNA-seq, approximately 73% of clonotypes and about 40% of reads were represented by single-read clonotypes. Rather than purified T cells, the sorted CD138-negative fraction was a mixed bone marrow immune population.

The sequence derives from a donor aged 40 or older with multiple myeloma. Sequencing was performed on a population of CD138-negative cells sorted from bone marrow. The sample's cell subset or site, from its label and the paper: bone marrow mononuclear cells depleted of CD138+ plasma/myeloma cells by negative magnetic selection.

The CDR3 protein: CAISSGTNNEQFF. The DNA sequence is TGTGCCATCAGTTCCGGGACTAACAATGAGCAGTTCTTC. The chain is made from TRBV10-3 and TRBJ2-1; 7 of the junction bases match TRBD2. V trim: 5 bases; J trim: 5 bases; unmatched bases: 3. Its CDR3 holds 13 amino acids, cysteine through phenylalanine. Only the CDR3 part of the read is kept: 39 bases, read in frame from the first base. CDR1 ENHRY and CDR2 SYGVKD were looked up in the germline V gene.